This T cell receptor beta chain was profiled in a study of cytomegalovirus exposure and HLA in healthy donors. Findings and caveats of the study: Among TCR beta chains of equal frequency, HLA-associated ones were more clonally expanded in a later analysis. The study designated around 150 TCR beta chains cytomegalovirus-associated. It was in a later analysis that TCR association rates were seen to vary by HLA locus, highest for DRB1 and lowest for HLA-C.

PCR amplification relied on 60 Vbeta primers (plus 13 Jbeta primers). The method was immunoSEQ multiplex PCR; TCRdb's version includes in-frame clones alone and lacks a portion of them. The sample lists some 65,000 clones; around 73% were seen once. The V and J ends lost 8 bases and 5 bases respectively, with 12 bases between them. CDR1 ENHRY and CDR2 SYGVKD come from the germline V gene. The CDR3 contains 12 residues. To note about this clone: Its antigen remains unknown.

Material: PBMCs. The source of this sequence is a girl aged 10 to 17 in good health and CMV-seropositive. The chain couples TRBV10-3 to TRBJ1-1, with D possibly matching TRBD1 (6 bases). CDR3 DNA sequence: TGTGCCATCTTGAGCCAGGGGACTGAAGCTTTCTTT. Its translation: CAILSQGTEAFF.